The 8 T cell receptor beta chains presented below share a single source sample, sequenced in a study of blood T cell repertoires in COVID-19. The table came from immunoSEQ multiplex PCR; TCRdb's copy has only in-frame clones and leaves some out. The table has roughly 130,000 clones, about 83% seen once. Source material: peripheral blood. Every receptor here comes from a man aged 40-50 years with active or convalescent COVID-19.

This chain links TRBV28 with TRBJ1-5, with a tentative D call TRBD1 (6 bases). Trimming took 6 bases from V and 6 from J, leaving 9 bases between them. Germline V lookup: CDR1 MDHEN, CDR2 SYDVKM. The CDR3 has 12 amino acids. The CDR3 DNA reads TGTGCCAGCAGACCACAGGGTCAGCCCCAGCATTTT. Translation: CASRPQGQPQHF.

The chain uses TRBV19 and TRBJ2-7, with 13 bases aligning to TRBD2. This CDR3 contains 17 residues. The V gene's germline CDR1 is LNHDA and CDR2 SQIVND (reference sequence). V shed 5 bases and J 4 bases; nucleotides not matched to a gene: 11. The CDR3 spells CASSSRLAGGPMYEQYF. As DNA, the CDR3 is TGTGCCAGTAGTTCCCGACTAGCGGGGGGTCCCATGTACGAGCAGTACTTC.

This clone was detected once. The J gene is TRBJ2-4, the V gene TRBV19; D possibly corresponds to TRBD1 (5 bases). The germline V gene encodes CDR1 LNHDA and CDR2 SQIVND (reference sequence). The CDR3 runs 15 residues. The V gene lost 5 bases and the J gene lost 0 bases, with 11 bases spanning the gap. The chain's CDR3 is CASSSRQLAKNIQYF. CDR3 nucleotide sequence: TGTGCCAGTAGTTCCCGACAGCTAGCCAAAAACATTCAGTACTTC.

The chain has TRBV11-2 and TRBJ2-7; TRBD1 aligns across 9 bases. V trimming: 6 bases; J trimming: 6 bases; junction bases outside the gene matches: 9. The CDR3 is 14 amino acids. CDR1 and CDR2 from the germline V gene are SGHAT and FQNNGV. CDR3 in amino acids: CASRPSDRGREQYF. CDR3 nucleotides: TGTGCCAGCAGACCCTCGGACAGGGGTCGCGAGCAGTACTTC.

In DNA form, the CDR3 reads TGTGCCATCAGCGCGGTGAACACTGAAGCTTTCTTT. It encodes CAISAVNTEAFF. The chain recombines TRBV10-3 with TRBJ1-1; D unclear. Germline loops: CDR1 ENHRY, CDR2 SYGVKD. V shed 6 bases and J shed 0 bases, with 5 bases lying between them. This CDR3 has 12 residues.

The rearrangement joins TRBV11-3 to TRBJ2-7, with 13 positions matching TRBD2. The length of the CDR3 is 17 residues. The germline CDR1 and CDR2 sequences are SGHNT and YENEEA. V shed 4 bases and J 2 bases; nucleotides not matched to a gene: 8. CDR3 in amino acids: CASSYGTSGENPYEQYF. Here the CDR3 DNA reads TGTGCCAGCAGCTATGGGACTAGCGGGGAGAATCCCTACGAGCAGTACTTC.

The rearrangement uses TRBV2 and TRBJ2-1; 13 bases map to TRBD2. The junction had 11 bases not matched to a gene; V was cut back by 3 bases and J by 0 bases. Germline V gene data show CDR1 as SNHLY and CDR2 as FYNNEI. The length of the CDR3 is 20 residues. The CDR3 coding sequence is TGTGCCAGCAGTGACCTCGGACTAGCGGGGGCTTACTACTCCTACAATGAGCAGTTCTTC. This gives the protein CASSDLGLAGAYYSYNEQFF. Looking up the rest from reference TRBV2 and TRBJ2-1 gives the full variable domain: EPEVTQTPSHQVTQMGQEVILRCVPISNHLYFYWYRQILGQKVEFLVSFYNNEISEKSEIFDDQFSVERPDGSNFTLKIRSTKLEDSAMYFCASSDLGLAGAYYSYNEQFFGPGTRLTVL.

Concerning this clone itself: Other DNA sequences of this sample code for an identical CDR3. Written as DNA, the CDR3 is TGTGCCAGCTCGCCCCGACAGGGTAACACCGGGGAGCTGTTTTTT. It translates to CASSPRQGNTGELFF. The chain joins TRBV18 to TRBJ2-2; 7 nucleotides align to TRBD1. The V and J ends lost 6 bases and 2 bases, in that order; junction bases with no gene match: 6. Looked up from germline, CDR1 is KGHSH and CDR2 is LQKENI. The CDR3 consists of 15 residues.